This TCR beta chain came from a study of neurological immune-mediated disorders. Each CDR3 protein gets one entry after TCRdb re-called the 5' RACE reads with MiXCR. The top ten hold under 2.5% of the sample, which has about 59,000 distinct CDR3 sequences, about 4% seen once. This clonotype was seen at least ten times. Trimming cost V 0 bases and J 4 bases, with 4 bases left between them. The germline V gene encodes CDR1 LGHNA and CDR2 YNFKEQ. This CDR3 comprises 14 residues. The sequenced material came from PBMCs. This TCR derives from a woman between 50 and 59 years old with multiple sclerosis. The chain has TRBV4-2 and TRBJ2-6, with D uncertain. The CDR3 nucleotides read TGTGCCAGCAGCCAAGACTCCGGGGCCAACGTCCTGACTTTC. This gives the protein CASSQDSGANVLTF.